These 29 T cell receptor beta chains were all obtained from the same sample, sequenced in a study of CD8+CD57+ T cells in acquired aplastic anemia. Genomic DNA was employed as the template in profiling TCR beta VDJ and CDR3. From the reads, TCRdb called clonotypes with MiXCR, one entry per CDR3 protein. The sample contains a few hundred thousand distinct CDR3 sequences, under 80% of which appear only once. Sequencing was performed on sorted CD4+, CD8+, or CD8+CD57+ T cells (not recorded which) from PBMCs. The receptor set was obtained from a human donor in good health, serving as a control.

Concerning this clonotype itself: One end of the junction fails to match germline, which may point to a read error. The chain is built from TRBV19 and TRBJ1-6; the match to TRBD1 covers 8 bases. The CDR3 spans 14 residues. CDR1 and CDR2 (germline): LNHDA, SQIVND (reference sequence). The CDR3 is CASRYRGNSSPPHF. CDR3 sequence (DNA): TGTGCCAGTAGGTACAGGGGGAATAGTTCACCCCCCCACTTT. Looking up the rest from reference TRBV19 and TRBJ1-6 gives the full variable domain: DGGITQSPKYLFRKEGQNVTLSCEQNLNHDAMYWYRQDPGQGLRLIYYSQIVNDFQKGDIAEGYSVSREKKESFPLTVTSAQKNPTAFYLCASRYRGNSSPPHFGNGTRLTVT.

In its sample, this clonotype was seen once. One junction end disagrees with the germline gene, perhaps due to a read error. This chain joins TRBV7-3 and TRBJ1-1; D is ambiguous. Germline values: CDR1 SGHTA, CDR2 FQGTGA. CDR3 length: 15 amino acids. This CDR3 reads CASSVRTAKETAPFF. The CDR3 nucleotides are TGTGCTAGCAGTGTCAGGACTGCGAAGGAAACTGCACCTTTCTTT. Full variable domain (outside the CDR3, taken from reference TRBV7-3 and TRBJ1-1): GAGVSQTPSNKVTEKGKYVELRCDPISGHTALYWYRQSLGQGPEFLIYFQGTGAADDSGLPNDRFFAVRPEGSVSTLKIQRTERGDSAVYLCASSVRTAKETAPFFGQGTRLTVV.

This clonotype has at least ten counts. CDR3 sequence (DNA): TGTGCCAGCAGTTTATCGGGGGGGCCGAGGGGCGAGCAGTACTTC. This encodes CASSLSGGPRGEQYF. The V gene is TRBV27, the J gene TRBJ2-7, with D possibly being TRBD2 (7 bases). The germline gives CDR1 MNHEY, CDR2 SMNVEV (reference sequence). The length of the CDR3 is 15 residues. V was shortened by 0 bases and J by 6 bases, with 15 bases between the two germline ends.

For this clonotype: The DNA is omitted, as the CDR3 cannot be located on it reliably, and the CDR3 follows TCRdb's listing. CDR3 sequence reads: CASSLSVGTGAYVF. This rearrangement joins TRBV7-2 to TRBJ2-1; TRBD1, the D gene given by the table, was not confirmed from the DNA. Germline V lookup: CDR1 SGHTA, CDR2 FQGNSA. The CDR3 is 14 residues long, counting both termini.

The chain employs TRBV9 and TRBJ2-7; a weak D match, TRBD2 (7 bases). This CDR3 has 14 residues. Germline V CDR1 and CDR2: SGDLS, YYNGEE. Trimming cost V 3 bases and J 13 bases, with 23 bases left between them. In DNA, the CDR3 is TGTGCCAGCAGCGGGGGGGGCCCGGAAGCTTTGTATTACTTC. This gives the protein CASSGGGPEALYYF.

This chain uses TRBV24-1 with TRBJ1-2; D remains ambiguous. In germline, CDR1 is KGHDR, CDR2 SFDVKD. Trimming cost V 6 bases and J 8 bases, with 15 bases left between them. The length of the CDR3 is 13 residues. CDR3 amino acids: CATSFWAGKGYTF. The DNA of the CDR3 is TGTGCCACCAGTTTCTGGGCGGGGAAGGGCTACACCTTC.

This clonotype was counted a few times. The CDR3 nucleotides are TGTGCCACCAGGTCATCGGAGGGTCAAACTGAAGCTTTCTTT. Protein product: CATRSSEGQTEAFF. The chain uses TRBV24-1 and TRBJ1-1; D ambiguous. The CDR3 covers 14 residues. Germline V lookup: CDR1 KGHDR, CDR2 SFDVKD. The V gene lost 7 bases and the J gene lost 5 bases, with 16 bases spanning the gap.

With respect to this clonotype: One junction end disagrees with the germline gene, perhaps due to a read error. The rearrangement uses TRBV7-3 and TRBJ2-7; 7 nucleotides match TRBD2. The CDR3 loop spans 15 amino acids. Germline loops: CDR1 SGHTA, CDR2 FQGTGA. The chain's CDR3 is CASSFCERGNYEKYF. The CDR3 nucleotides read TGTGCCAGCAGCTTTTGCGAGCGGGGAAATTACGAGAAGTACTTC.

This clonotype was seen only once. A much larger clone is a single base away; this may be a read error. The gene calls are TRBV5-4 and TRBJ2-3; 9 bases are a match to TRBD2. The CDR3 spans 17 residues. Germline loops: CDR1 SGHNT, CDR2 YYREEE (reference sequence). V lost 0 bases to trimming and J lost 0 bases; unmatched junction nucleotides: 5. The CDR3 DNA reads TGTGCCAGCAGCTTGGATCACAGCGGGGGGAGCACAGATACGCAGTATTTT. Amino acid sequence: CASSLDHSGGSTDTQYF.

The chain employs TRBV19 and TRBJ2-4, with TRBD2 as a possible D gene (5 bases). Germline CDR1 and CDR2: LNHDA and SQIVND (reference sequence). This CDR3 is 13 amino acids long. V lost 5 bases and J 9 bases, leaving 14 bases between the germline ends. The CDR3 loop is CASSSRGRGIQYF. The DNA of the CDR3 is TGTGCCAGTAGTTCCAGAGGACGGGGCATTCAGTACTTC.

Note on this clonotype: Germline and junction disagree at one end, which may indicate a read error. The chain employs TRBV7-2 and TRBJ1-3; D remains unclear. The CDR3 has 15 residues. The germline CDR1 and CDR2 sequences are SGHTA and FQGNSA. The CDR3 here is CASSPSITVANTKYF. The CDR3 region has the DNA TGTGCCAGCAGTCCTAGCATTACTGTTGCAAACACCAAATATTTT.

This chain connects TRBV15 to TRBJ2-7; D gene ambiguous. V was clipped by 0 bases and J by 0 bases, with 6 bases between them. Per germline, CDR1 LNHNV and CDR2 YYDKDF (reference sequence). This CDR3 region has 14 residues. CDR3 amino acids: CATSRDKSSYEQYF. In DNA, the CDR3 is TGTGCCACCAGCAGAGACAAAAGCTCCTACGAGCAGTACTTC.

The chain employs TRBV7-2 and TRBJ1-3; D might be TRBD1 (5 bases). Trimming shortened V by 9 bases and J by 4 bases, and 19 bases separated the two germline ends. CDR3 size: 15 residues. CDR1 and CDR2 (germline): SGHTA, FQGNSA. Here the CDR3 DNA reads TGTGCCAGTAGCCCGAGACAGTGCTCGGGAAACACCATATATTTT. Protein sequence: CASSPRQCSGNTIYF.

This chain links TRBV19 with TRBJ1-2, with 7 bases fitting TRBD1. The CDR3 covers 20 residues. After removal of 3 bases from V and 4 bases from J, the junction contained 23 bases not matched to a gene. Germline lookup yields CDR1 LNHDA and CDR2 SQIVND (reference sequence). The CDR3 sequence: CASSILRGFLASGTAYGYTF. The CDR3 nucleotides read TGTGCCAGTAGTATTCTCCGCGGATTTTTGGCGTCCGGGACAGCCTATGGCTACACCTTC.

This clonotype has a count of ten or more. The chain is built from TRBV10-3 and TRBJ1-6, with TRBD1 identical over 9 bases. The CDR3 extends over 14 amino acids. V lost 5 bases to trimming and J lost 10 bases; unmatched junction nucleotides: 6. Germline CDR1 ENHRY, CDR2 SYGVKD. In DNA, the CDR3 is TGTGCCATCAGTAAATCAGACAGGGGGTCACCCCTCCACTTT. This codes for CAISKSDRGSPLHF.

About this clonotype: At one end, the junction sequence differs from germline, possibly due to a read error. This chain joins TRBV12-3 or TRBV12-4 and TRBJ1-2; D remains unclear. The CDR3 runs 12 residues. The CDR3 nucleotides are TGTGCCAGCAGTTTATCGAGGGATGGCTACACCTTT. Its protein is CASSLSRDGYTF.

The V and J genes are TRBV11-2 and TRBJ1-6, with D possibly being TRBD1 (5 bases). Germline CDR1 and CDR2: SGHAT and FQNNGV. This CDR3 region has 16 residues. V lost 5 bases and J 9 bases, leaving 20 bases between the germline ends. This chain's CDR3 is CASSQWGQGGISPLHF. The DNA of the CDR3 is TGTGCCAGCAGCCAATGGGGCCAGGGAGGCATTTCACCCCTCCACTTT.

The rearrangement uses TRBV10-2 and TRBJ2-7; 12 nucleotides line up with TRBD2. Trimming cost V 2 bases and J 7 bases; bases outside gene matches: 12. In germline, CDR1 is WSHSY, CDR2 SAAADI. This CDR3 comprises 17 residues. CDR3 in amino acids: CASSETFTSGRPTEQYF. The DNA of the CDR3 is TGCGCCAGCAGTGAGACATTTACTAGCGGGAGGCCCACTGAGCAGTACTTC.

The DNA of the CDR3 is TGTGCCACCAGCAGAGATAGCGGGGGGGACCTCGGGACCCAGTACTTC. Translating it yields CATSRDSGGDLGTQYF. This chain connects TRBV2 to TRBJ2-5; 11 bases agree with TRBD2. Germline V gene lookup returns CDR1 SNHLY and CDR2 FYNNEI. The J segment lost 7 bases and the V segment lost 10 bases, leaving 17 bases of the junction unmatched. The CDR3 has 16 residues.

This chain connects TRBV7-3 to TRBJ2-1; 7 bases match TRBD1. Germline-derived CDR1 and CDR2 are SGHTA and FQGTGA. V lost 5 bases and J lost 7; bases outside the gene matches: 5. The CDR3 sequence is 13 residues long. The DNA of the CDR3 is TGTGCCAGCAGCACCTCGACAGGGAATGAGCAGTTCTTC. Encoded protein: CASSTSTGNEQFF.

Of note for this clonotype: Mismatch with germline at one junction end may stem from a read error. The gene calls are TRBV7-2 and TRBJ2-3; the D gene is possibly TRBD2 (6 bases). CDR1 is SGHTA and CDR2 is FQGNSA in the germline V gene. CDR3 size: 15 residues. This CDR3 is CASSLPEGRTPTMYF. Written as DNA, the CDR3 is TGCGCCAGCAGCTTGCCGGAGGGTCGAACCCCTACGATGTATTTT.

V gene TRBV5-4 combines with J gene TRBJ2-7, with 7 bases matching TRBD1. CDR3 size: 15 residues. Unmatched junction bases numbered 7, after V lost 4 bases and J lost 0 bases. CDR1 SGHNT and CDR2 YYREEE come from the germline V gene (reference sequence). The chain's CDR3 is CASSKGQTSSYEQYF. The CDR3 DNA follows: TGTGCCAGCAGCAAGGGACAGACAAGCTCCTACGAGCAGTACTTC.

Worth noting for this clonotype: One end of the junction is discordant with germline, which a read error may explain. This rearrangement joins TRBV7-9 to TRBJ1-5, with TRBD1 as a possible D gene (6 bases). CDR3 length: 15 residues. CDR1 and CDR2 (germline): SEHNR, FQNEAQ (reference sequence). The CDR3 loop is CASSRGGVSNPPQHF. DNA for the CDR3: TGTGCCAGCAGCAGGGGGGGGGTCAGCAATCCGCCCCAGCATTTT.

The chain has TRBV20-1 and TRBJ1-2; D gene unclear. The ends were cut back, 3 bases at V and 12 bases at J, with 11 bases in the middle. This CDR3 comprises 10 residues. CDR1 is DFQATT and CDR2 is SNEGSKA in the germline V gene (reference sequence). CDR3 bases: TGCAGTGCTAGGATGTCTGGAAACACCTTC. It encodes CSARMSGNTF.

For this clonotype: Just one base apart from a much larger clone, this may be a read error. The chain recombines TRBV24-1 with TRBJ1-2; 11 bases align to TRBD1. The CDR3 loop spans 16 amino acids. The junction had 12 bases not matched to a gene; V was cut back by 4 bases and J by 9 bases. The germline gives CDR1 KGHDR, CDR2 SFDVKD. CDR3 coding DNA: TGTGCCACCAGTGAATCGGGGACAGGGGGACTAGACAGCTACACCTTC. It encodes CATSESGTGGLDSYTF.

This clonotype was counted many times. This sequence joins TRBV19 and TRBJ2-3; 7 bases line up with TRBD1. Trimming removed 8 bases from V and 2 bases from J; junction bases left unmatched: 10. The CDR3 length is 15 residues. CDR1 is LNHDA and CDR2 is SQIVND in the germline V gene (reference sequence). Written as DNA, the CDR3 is TGTGCCAGTCCTCCGGGACAGATATACACAGATACGCAGTATTTT. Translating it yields CASPPGQIYTDTQYF.

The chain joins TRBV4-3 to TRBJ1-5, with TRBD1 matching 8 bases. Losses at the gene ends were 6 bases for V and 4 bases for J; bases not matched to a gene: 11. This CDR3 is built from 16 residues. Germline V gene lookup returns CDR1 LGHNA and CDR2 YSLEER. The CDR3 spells CASSAAPGTGNQPQHF. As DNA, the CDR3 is TGCGCCAGCAGTGCCGCCCCCGGGACAGGAAATCAGCCCCAGCATTTT.

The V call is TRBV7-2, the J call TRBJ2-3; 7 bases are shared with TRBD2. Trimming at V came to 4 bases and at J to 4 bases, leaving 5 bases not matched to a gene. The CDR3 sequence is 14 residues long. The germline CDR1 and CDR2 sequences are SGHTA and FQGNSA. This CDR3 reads CASSWGGGADTQYF. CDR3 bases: TGTGCCAGCAGCTGGGGGGGGGGGGCAGATACGCAGTATTTT. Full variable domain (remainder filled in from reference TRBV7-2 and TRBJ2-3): GAGVSQSPSNKVTEKGKDVELRCDPISGHTALYWYRQSLGQGLEFLIYFQGNSAPDKSGLPSDRFSAERTGGSVSTLTIQRTQQEDSAVYLCASSWGGGADTQYFGPGTRLTVL.

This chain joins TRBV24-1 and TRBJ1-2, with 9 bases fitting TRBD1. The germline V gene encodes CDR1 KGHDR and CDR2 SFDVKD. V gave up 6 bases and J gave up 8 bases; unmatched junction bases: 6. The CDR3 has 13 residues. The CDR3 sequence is CATSPGTGQGYTF. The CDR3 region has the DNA TGTGCCACCAGTCCAGGGACAGGGCAAGGCTACACCTTC.